The clone carrying this T cell receptor beta chain was observed a handful of times. V lost 2 bases, J lost 7 bases, and 6 bases lay in between. CDR1 is ENHRY and CDR2 is SYGVKD in the germline V gene. This CDR3 region has 11 residues. This sample stems from a study of shared clonotypes between healthy human individuals. Ten immunoSEQ deep assay plates served to sequence unsorted PBMC DNA. TCRdb keeps only in-frame clones here, not all; method: immunoSEQ multiplex PCR. The table has around 500,000 clones, around 85% seen once; the top ten hold roughly 12%. The clonotype was recovered from a middle-aged woman in good health. Some clones in this sample may be carry-over from other donors' samples. The V and J genes are TRBV10-3 and TRBJ2-7; D unclear. The sample taken for sequencing was PBMCs. CDR3 bases: TGTGCCATCAGTGAGGTCTGGGAGCAGTACTTC. It is translated as CAISEVWEQYF.